This T cell receptor beta chain was recovered during a study of cytomegalovirus exposure and HLA in healthy donors. This CDR3 has 15 amino acids. CDR1 is MNHEY, CDR2 SVGAGI, per germline. Trimming took off 10 bases at V and 6 bases at J, with 25 bases between the two ends. At the time of sampling, donors were nominally healthy, though unrecorded immune exposures were likely. The PCR ran on 60 Vbeta and 13 Jbeta primers. The data were produced by immunoSEQ multiplex PCR, yet TCRdb's version contains in-frame clones alone and is incomplete. The sample lists approximately 150,000 clones; about 80% were seen once.

This receptor was obtained from a woman aged 40 to 49 in good health and CMV-seropositive. This chain connects TRBV6-5 to TRBJ2-7, with D possibly being TRBD2 (6 bases). Material: PBMCs. The CDR3 is CATTPGDSRWGEQYF. DNA of the CDR3: TGTGCCACCACCCCGGGGGACTCCCGATGGGGCGAGCAGTACTTC.